These 32 T cell receptor beta chains share one sample of origin, sequenced in a study of T cells after yellow fever vaccination. TCRdb passed the 5' RACE reads through MiXCR, listing each CDR3 protein once. The data hold 250,000 or so distinct CDR3 sequences, with 6.9% observed a single time. Sequenced here: CD4+ T cells sorted from PBMCs, sampled 15 days after the yellow fever booster vaccination. The receptors come from a young man who received the YFV17D yellow fever vaccine.

This clonotype was recorded at least ten times. V usage is TRBV7-8 and J usage is TRBJ2-3, with D possibly TRBD1 on 6 matching bases. This CDR3 contains 15 residues. V gave up 5 bases and J gave up 0 bases, with 12 bases separating them. Germline V gene data show CDR1 as SGHVS and CDR2 as FQNEAQ. The CDR3 DNA reads TGTGCCAGCAGCCCTAGGGGGTTAAGCACAGATACGCAGTATTTT. This gives the protein CASSPRGLSTDTQYF.

V is TRBV9 and J is TRBJ2-7; TRBD2 agrees at 11 bases. Germline V gene lookup returns CDR1 SGDLS and CDR2 YYNGEE. This CDR3 contains 15 residues. J was trimmed by 2 bases and V by 5 bases; bases with no gene match: 6. CDR3 sequence: CASSSGTSGPYEQYF. The CDR3 coding sequence is TGTGCCAGCAGTTCCGGGACTAGCGGCCCCTACGAGCAGTACTTC.

The rearrangement uses TRBV9 and TRBJ2-1; TRBD2 agrees at 7 bases. J was trimmed by 6 bases and V by 4 bases; bases with no gene match: 4. This CDR3 has 13 residues. Germline CDR1 is SGDLS and CDR2 is YYNGEE. The CDR3 sequence: CASSIGTINEQFF. The CDR3 DNA is TGTGCCAGCAGCATAGGGACTATCAATGAGCAGTTCTTC.

CDR3 bases: TGTGCCAGCAGCTCCGGGACAGTTTTCACCGGGGAGCTGTTTTTT. This translates into CASSSGTVFTGELFF. The gene calls are TRBV7-3 and TRBJ2-2; TRBD1 aligns across 7 bases. V was pared by 4 bases and J by 4 bases, with 6 bases of the junction left unmatched. Germline CDR1 reads SGHTA; CDR2 reads FQGTGA. This CDR3 has 15 residues.

This clonotype has a handful of counts. The chain carries TRBV5-1 and TRBJ1-4; the D gene is possibly TRBD1 (5 bases). Germline CDR1 reads SGHRS; CDR2 reads YFSETQ. CDR3 length: 16 residues. The V end lost 3 bases, the J end lost 0 bases, and 12 bases lay between the germline ends. In DNA form, the CDR3 reads TGCGCCAGCAGCTGGGGGACTGATGCAACTAATGAAAAACTGTTTTTT. Its translation: CASSWGTDATNEKLFF.

This clonotype was recorded at least ten times. V usage is TRBV4-3 and J usage is TRBJ1-1; D remains ambiguous. Germline CDR1 LGHNA, CDR2 YSLEER. The CDR3 totals 18 residues. Trimming removed 0 bases from V and 8 bases from J, with 25 bases in between. The CDR3 DNA follows: TGCGCCAGCAGCCAAGATATTAAGTGGCGCCCGGCTGTCGGGGAAGCTTTCTTT. Its protein product is CASSQDIKWRPAVGEAFF.

This clonotype occurred a few times. The chain combines TRBV18 with TRBJ1-1; 8 nucleotides align to TRBD1. The ends lost 3 bases at V and 1 base at J; junction bases unmatched: 1. The CDR3 totals 14 residues. Germline V CDR1 and CDR2: KGHSH, LQKENI. CDR3 bases: TGTGCCAGCTCACCGGGACAGGCGAACACTGAAGCTTTCTTT. Amino acids: CASSPGQANTEAFF.

The chain is built from TRBV20-1 and TRBJ2-7; 14 bases map to TRBD2. The J segment lost 6 bases and the V segment lost 4 bases, leaving 5 bases of the junction unmatched. CDR1 and CDR2 (germline): DFQATT, SNEGSKA (reference sequence). The CDR3 runs to 14 residues. Here the CDR3 reads CSATGTSGSLEQYF. In DNA form, the CDR3 reads TGCAGTGCTACTGGGACTAGCGGGAGTCTCGAGCAGTACTTC.

In its sample, this clonotype was seen many times. V and J are TRBV7-2 and TRBJ2-3; D gene unclear. Per the germline V gene, CDR1 is SGHTA and CDR2 is FQGNSA. Trimming removed 4 bases at V and 4 bases at J, with 9 bases between. CDR3 size: 13 residues. The CDR3 coding sequence is TGTGCCAGCAGCTCCCAGTTGGCAGATACGCAGTATTTT. Protein sequence: CASSSQLADTQYF.

V usage is TRBV7-2 and J usage is TRBJ2-1; D remains unclear. V lost 5 bases, J lost 9 bases, and 14 bases lay in between. CDR3 size: 13 residues. Looked up from germline, CDR1 is SGHTA and CDR2 is FQGNSA. The CDR3 region is CASSRHEDGEQFF. Written as DNA, the CDR3 is TGTGCCAGCAGCCGGCACGAGGACGGTGAGCAGTTCTTC.

The chain has TRBV11-2 and TRBJ2-5; no reliable D call. In germline, CDR1 is SGHAT, CDR2 FQNNGV. The CDR3 sequence is 13 residues long. V lost 3 bases and J 5 bases, leaving 10 bases between the germline ends. CDR3 residues: CASSFGDAETQYF. The CDR3 nucleotides are TGTGCCAGCAGCTTTGGAGATGCGGAGACCCAGTACTTC.

This clonotype came up a few times. The V gene is TRBV9, the J gene TRBJ2-3; 12 nucleotides match TRBD2. The CDR3 covers 15 residues. Germline CDR1 reads SGDLS; CDR2 reads YYNGEE. Trimming at V came to 0 bases and at J to 9 bases, leaving 5 bases not matched to a gene. The CDR3 reads CASSVATSGSKTQYF. The CDR3 DNA sequence: TGTGCCAGCAGCGTAGCGACTAGCGGGAGCAAGACGCAGTATTTT.

A few counts support this clonotype. The chain recombines TRBV27 with TRBJ2-5; 9 nucleotides line up with TRBD1. CDR1 is MNHEY and CDR2 is SMNVEV in the germline V gene (reference sequence). The CDR3 length is 20 residues. With 0 bases clipped from V and 5 bases from J, the junction kept 19 bases outside the gene matches. The CDR3 coding sequence is TGTGCCAGCAGTTTATCACGCTTCACCTCCGGGACAGGGACGTATGAGACCCAGTACTTC. Residues: CASSLSRFTSGTGTYETQYF.

This clonotype was seen a few times. CDR3 region: CASSQDLISSYEQYF. Here the CDR3 DNA reads TGCGCCAGCAGCCAAGATCTCATTAGCTCCTACGAGCAGTACTTC. The V call is TRBV4-3, the J call TRBJ2-7, with D unclear. The CDR3 consists of 15 residues. The germline V and J ends were trimmed by 0 bases and 0 bases, with 9 bases remaining between them. Per the germline V gene, CDR1 is LGHNA and CDR2 is YSLEER.

This clonotype has just a few counts. V is TRBV9 and J is TRBJ2-1; 10 bases fit TRBD2. This CDR3 is 15 amino acids long. J lost 0 bases, V lost 5 bases, and 2 bases had no gene match. CDR1 is SGDLS, CDR2 YYNGEE, per germline. CDR3: CASSASGGSYNEQFF. CDR3 bases: TGTGCCAGCAGTGCTAGCGGGGGCTCCTACAATGAGCAGTTCTTC.

This clonotype was counted only a few times. This chain uses TRBV25-1 with TRBJ2-2, with D possibly matching TRBD2 (5 bases). CDR3 length: 15 amino acids. Looked up from germline, CDR1 is MGHDK and CDR2 is SYGVNS. The V end was cut by 6 bases, the J end by 0 bases, with 11 bases between. CDR3 amino acids: CASREGGANTGELFF. CDR3 DNA sequence: TGTGCCAGCAGAGAAGGAGGCGCGAACACCGGGGAGCTGTTTTTT.

This clonotype has a count of ten or more. CDR3 coding DNA: TGTGCCAGCAGCTCCGGGGACGTCCGGACTCACTACGAGCAGTACTTC. Its protein is CASSSGDVRTHYEQYF. The V gene is TRBV7-2, the J gene TRBJ2-7; D is perhaps TRBD1 or TRBD2 (5 bases each). The CDR3 spans 16 residues. Germline V gene data show CDR1 as SGHTA and CDR2 as FQGNSA. V lost 4 bases to trimming and J lost 3 bases, with 19 bases between them.

The chain links TRBV14 to TRBJ2-6; 7 bases align to TRBD2. CDR3 length equals 17 residues. J gave up 2 bases and V 0 bases, and 4 bases lay outside the gene matches. Germline V gives CDR1 SGHDN, CDR2 FVKESK. This CDR3 is CASSQEREITGANVLTF. For the CDR3, the DNA is TGTGCCAGCAGCCAAGAGCGGGAGATAACTGGGGCCAACGTCCTGACTTTC.

A few counts support this clonotype. V gene TRBV28 combines with J gene TRBJ1-1, with unresolved D. The CDR3 length is 13 residues. The V end lost 8 bases, the J end lost 3 bases, and 13 bases lay between the germline ends. The germline V gene encodes CDR1 MDHEN and CDR2 SYDVKM. Here the CDR3 DNA reads TGTGCCAGCGGCACGACAAGGTACACTGAAGCTTTCTTT. Translating it yields CASGTTRYTEAFF.

Turning to this clonotype: This may come from a read error, since a much larger clone is one base off. The V gene is TRBV20-1, the J gene TRBJ2-6; D is possibly TRBD1 (5 bases). This CDR3 spans 15 amino acids. Looked up from germline, CDR1 is DFQATT and CDR2 is SNEGSKA (reference sequence). As DNA, the CDR3 is TGCCGTGCTGTGGACATCACCTCTGGGGCCAACGTCCTGACTTTC. Translated, it gives CRAVDITSGANVLTF.

Comments on this clonotype: A single base separates this from a much larger clone, so it may be a read error. The chain has TRBV9 and TRBJ2-5; 10 bases agree with TRBD1. CDR1 is SGDLS, CDR2 YYNGEE, per germline. The CDR3 loop spans 15 amino acids. Here the CDR3 reads CASSATTGGEKTKYF. The DNA of the CDR3 is TGTGCCAGCAGCGCAACGACAGGGGGCGAGAAGACCAAGTACTTC.

This chain uses TRBV7-2 with TRBJ1-6, with D possibly being TRBD1 (5 bases). The CDR3 totals 15 residues. Looked up from germline, CDR1 is SGHTA and CDR2 is FQGNSA. The ends were cut back, 3 bases at V and 10 bases at J, with 16 bases in the middle. The CDR3 sequence: CASSFDGQGSSPLHF. The CDR3 bases are TGTGCCAGCAGCTTTGACGGTCAGGGTAGCTCACCCCTCCACTTT. The whole variable domain, remainder taken from reference TRBV7-2 and TRBJ1-6, is GAGVSQSPSNKVTEKGKDVELRCDPISGHTALYWYRQSLGQGLEFLIYFQGNSAPDKSGLPSDRFSAERTGGSVSTLTIQRTQQEDSAVYLCASSFDGQGSSPLHFGNGTRLTVT.

V usage is TRBV20-1 and J usage is TRBJ2-3, with TRBD2 identical over 8 bases. The CDR3 totals 15 residues. V lost 3 bases, J lost 5 bases, and 10 bases stayed unmatched. CDR1 and CDR2 (germline): DFQATT, SNEGSKA (reference sequence). The DNA of the CDR3 is TGCAGTGCTAGTAACCCCAGCGGGAGTATAGATACGCAGTATTTT. Residues: CSASNPSGSIDTQYF.

The sample holds many counts of this clonotype. The rearrangement uses TRBV20-1 and TRBJ2-2; TRBD2 matches 7 bases. Germline CDR1 and CDR2: DFQATT and SNEGSKA (reference sequence). The CDR3 spans 16 residues. J was trimmed by 3 bases and V by 1 base; bases with no gene match: 8. The CDR3 DNA sequence: TGCAGTGCTAGAGGTGTGCGGGAGAGCCACACCGGGGAGCTGTTTTTT. This encodes CSARGVRESHTGELFF.

V and J are TRBV7-2 and TRBJ2-1; TRBD2 agrees at 7 bases. V lost 11 bases and J lost 7; bases outside the gene matches: 8. The CDR3 runs to 12 residues. The V gene's germline CDR1 is SGHTA and CDR2 FQGNSA. The CDR3 DNA reads TGTGCCCGCGGGGAGGGCCTGAATGAGCAGTTCTTC. This sequence encodes CARGEGLNEQFF.

This clonotype has at least ten counts. The J gene is TRBJ2-1, the V gene TRBV14, with 12 bases that match TRBD2. Unmatched junction bases numbered 8, after V lost 3 bases and J lost 8 bases. The germline CDR1 and CDR2 sequences are SGHDN and FVKESK. The CDR3 is 16 amino acids. The CDR3 here is CASSQAGTSGFYEQFF. CDR3 nucleotide sequence: TGTGCCAGCAGCCAGGCCGGGACTAGCGGGTTCTATGAGCAGTTCTTC.

The chain carries TRBV11-2 and TRBJ2-7; D not resolved. The germline gives CDR1 SGHAT, CDR2 FQNNGV. This CDR3 has 14 residues. V was cut by 0 bases and J by 3 bases, with 9 bases left in between. CDR3 sequence reads: CASSLEWTNYEQYF. Here the CDR3 DNA reads TGTGCCAGCAGCTTAGAATGGACCAACTACGAGCAGTACTTC. The whole variable domain, remainder taken from reference TRBV11-2 and TRBJ2-7, is EAGVAQSPRYKIIEKRQSVAFWCNPISGHATLYWYQQILGQGPKLLIQFQNNGVVDDSQLPKDRFSAERLKGVDSTLKIQPAKLEDSAVYLCASSLEWTNYEQYFGPGTRLTVT.

V gene TRBV6-2 or TRBV6-3 combines with J gene TRBJ2-4, with 10 bases aligning to TRBD1. This CDR3 is built from 17 residues. CDR1 MNHEY and CDR2 SVGEGT come from the germline V gene. V lost 8 bases to trimming and J lost 1 base; unmatched junction nucleotides: 11. CDR3 loop: CASRDRGSDGAKNIQYF. The CDR3 DNA reads as TGTGCCAGCCGGGACAGGGGCTCTGACGGGGCCAAAAACATTCAGTACTTC.

This clonotype has a handful of counts. The gene calls are TRBV10-3 and TRBJ2-1; 11 bases map to TRBD2. The CDR3 runs 19 residues. Germline trimming cut 0 bases from V and 7 bases from J; bases unmatched to any gene: 14. Germline V gene sequence: CDR1 ENHRY, CDR2 SYGVKD. The CDR3 bases are TGTGCCATCAGTGAGTCCCTCCCGGATACTAGCGGGAGAAGGAATGAGCAGTTCTTC. Amino acids: CAISESLPDTSGRRNEQFF.

This clonotype occurred many times. The rearrangement joins TRBV4-3 to TRBJ2-7, with TRBD1 matching 8 bases. J was trimmed by 6 bases and V by 0 bases; bases with no gene match: 7. This CDR3 is 15 amino acids long. Germline V lookup: CDR1 LGHNA, CDR2 YSLEER. For the CDR3, the DNA is TGCGCCAGCAGCCAAGATGAAGGGACAGGCTCCGAGCAGTACTTC. Protein: CASSQDEGTGSEQYF.

The chain combines TRBV12-3 or TRBV12-4 with TRBJ2-7, with D possibly TRBD2 on 5 matching bases. Trimming shortened V by 5 bases and J by 6 bases, and 11 bases separated the two germline ends. This CDR3 comprises 12 residues. This chain's CDR3 is CASSNPGSEQYF. CDR3 in DNA: TGTGCCAGCAGTAACCCGGGATCCGAGCAGTACTTC.

Concerning this clonotype itself: This clone may be a read error of a much larger clone one base away. The chain's CDR3 is CSARDQGASGYNDQFF. CDR3 in DNA: TGCAGTGCTAGAGATCAGGGAGCTAGCGGCTACAATGATCAGTTCTTC. J is TRBJ2-1 and V is TRBV20-1; 7 bases agree with TRBD2. The CDR3 sequence is 16 residues long. The germline V gene has CDR1 DFQATT and CDR2 SNEGSKA (reference sequence).